Listed below are T cell receptor beta chains from one sample, sequenced in a study of T cells in Graves' hyperthyroidism and ophthalmopathy. Each CDR3 protein is one row after TCRdb ran MiXCR on the multiplex PCR reads. The table has 550,000 to 600,000 distinct CDR3 sequences, about 43% seen once. Source material: peripheral blood or thyroid tissue (not recorded which). These receptor sequences come from an adult woman with Graves' disease, either hyperthyroidism or ophthalmopathy (not recorded which). The CDR3 runs from the conserved cysteine through the conserved F or W. Fields, in order: CDR3 DNA, CDR3 protein, J gene, D gene, V gene, clone size. A D gene is named only where the DNA matches it firmly. Only some rows state a clone size, as once, few, many or a class for expanded clones.

TGTGCCAGCAGTCGCCCCGGGACGGGGCCCCGGGAGACCCAGTACTTC,CASSRPGTGPRETQYF,TRBJ2-5,.,TRBV6-2/TRBV6-3,.
TGCGCCAGCAGCCCGGCCGCCCGACCTCAGACTGGAAACACCATATATTTT,CASSPAARPQTGNTIYF,TRBJ1-3,.,TRBV5-1,many
TGTGCCAGCAGCTTAGCTGGCCGGATGGAGCAGTTTTTT,CASSLAGRMEQFF,TRBJ2-2,.,TRBV7-2,.
TGTGCCAGTAGTACCTACCGGGGACGTCTCAATCAGCCCCAGCATTTT,CASSTYRGRLNQPQHF,TRBJ1-5,.,TRBV19,.
TGTGCCAGCAGCTACGCGGGACAGGGGGATGGCACTGAAGCTTTCTTT,CASSYAGQGDGTEAFF,TRBJ1-1,TRBD1,TRBV7-9,.
.,CASSFYICSAEAPPSPLHF,TRBJ1-6,.,TRBV7-3,.
TGTGCCAGCAGCATAGACTCCCTTCCCTACGAGCAGTACTTC,CASSIDSLPYEQYF,TRBJ2-7,.,TRBV28,few
TGTGCCACCAGCAGAGAGACAGGGAACACTGAAGCTTTCTTT,CATSRETGNTEAFF,TRBJ1-1,.,TRBV15,.
TGTGCCAGCAGGGCCGCACGGGTGGCGGCTAATGAAAAACTGTTTTTT,CASRAARVAANEKLFF,TRBJ1-4,.,TRBV7-9,many
TGTGCCATCAGTGAGTATGCCACTGAAGCTTTCTTT,CAISEYATEAFF,TRBJ1-1,.,TRBV10-3,.